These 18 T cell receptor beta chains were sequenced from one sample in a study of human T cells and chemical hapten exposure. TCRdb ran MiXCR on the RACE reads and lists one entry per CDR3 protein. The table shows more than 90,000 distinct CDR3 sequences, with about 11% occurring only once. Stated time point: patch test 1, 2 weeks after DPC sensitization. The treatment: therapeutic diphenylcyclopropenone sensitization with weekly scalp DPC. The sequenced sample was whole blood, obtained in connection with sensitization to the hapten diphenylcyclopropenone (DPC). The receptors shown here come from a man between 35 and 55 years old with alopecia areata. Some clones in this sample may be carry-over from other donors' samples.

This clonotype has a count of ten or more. The CDR3 loop is CASSSYRGATNEKLFF. The CDR3 DNA reads as TGTGCCAGCAGCTCGTACAGGGGGGCAACTAATGAAAAACTGTTTTTT. The chain carries TRBV7-9 and TRBJ1-4; 8 bases match TRBD1. The CDR3 spans 16 residues. J was trimmed by 0 bases and V by 4 bases; bases with no gene match: 4. Germline CDR1 and CDR2: SEHNR and FQNEAQ (reference sequence).

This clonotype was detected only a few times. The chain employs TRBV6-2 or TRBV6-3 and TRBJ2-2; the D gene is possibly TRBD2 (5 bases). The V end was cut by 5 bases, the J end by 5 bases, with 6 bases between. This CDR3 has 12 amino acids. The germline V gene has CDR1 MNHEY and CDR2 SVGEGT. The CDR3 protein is CASSTGTGELFF. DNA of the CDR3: TGTGCCAGCAGTACGGGGACCGGGGAGCTGTTTTTT.

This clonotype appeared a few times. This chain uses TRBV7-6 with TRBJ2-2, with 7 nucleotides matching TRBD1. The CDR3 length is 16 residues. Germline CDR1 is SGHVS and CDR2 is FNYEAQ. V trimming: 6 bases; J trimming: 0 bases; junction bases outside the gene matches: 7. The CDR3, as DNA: TGTGCCAGCAGTTTGGACAGGAATACGAACACCGGGGAGCTGTTTTTT. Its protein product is CASSLDRNTNTGELFF.

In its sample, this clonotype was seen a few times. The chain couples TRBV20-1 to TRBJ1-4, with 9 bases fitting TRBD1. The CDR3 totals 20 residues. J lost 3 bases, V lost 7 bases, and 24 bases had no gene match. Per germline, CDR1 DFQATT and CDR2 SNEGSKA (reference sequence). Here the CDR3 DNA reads TGCAGTGTTCCCACTGTCCGCGGACAGGGGTTAGCAGGCTCTAATGAAAAACTGTTTTTT. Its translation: CSVPTVRGQGLAGSNEKLFF.

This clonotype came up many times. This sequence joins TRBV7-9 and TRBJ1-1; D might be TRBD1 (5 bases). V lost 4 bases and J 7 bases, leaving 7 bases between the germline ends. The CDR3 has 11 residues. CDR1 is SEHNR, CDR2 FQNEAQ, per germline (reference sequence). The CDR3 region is CASSWGSEAFF. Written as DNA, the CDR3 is TGTGCCAGCAGCTGGGGCAGTGAAGCTTTCTTT.

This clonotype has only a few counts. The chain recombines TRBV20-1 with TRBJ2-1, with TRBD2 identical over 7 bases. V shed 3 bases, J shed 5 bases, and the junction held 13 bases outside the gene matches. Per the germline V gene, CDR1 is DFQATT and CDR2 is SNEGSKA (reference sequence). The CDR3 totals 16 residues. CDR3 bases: TGCAGTGCTAGTCTCCTTACTAGCGCATCCGACAATGAGCAGTTCTTC. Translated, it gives CSASLLTSASDNEQFF.

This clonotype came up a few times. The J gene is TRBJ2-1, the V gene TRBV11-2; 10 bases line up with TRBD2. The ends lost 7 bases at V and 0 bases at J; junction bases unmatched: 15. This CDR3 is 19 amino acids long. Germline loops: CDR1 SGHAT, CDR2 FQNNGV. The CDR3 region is CASTVLAGGSGSSYNEQFF. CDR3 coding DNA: TGTGCCAGCACTGTCTTAGCGGGAGGTTCAGGGAGCTCCTACAATGAGCAGTTCTTC.

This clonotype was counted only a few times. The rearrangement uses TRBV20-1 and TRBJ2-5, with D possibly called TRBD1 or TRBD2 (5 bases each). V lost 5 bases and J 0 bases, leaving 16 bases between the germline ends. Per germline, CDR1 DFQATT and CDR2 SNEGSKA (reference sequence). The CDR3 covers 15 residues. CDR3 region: CSADGDPKNQETQYF. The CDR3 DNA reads TGCAGTGCTGACGGGGACCCGAAGAACCAAGAGACCCAGTACTTC.

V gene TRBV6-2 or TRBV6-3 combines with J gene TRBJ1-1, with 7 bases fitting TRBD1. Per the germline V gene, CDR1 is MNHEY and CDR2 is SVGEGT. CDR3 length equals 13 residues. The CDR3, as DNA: TGTACCTCAACCCGACAGGGAGATACTGAAGCTTTCTTT. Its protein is CTSTRQGDTEAFF.

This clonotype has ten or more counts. Here the CDR3 reads CASLYDGMNTEAFF. In DNA form, the CDR3 reads TGTGCCAGCCTCTATGACGGGATGAACACTGAAGCTTTCTTT. The chain joins TRBV6-2 or TRBV6-3 to TRBJ1-1, with unresolved D. The CDR3 loop spans 14 amino acids. The V end lost 8 bases, the J end lost 0 bases, and 13 bases lay between the germline ends. Germline CDR1 is MNHEY and CDR2 is SVGEGT.

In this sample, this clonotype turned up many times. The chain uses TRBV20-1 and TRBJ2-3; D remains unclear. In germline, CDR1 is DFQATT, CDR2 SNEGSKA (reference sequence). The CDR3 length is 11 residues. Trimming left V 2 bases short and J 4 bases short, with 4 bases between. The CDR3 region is CSARFPDTQYF. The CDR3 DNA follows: TGCAGTGCTAGATTCCCAGATACGCAGTATTTT.

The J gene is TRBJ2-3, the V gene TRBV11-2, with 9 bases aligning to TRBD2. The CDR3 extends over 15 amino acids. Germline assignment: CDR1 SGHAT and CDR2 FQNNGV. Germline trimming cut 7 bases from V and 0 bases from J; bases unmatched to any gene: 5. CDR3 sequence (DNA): TGTGCCAGCATTCTTAGCGGGAGTAGCACAGATACGCAGTATTTT. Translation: CASILSGSSTDTQYF.

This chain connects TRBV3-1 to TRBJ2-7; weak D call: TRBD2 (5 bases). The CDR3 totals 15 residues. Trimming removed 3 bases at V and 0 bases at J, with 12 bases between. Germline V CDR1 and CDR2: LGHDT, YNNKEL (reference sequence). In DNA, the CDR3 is TGTGCCAGCAGCCATACTGGGAGCGGCTCCTACGAGCAGTACGTC. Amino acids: CASSHTGSGSYEQYV.

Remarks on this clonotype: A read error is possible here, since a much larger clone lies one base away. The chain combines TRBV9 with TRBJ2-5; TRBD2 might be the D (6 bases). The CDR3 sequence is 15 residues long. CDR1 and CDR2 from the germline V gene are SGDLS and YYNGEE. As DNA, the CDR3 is TGTGCCAGCAGCGTAGCTTCTGGGGGGAGAGAGATCCAGTACTTC. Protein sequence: CASSVASGGREIQYF.

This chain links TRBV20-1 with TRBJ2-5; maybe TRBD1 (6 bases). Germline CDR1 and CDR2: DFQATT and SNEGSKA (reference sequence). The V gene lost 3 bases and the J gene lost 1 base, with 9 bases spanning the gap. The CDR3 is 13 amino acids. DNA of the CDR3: TGCAGTGCTAGCAGGGGCAGCCAAGAGACCCAGTACTTC. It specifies CSASRGSQETQYF.

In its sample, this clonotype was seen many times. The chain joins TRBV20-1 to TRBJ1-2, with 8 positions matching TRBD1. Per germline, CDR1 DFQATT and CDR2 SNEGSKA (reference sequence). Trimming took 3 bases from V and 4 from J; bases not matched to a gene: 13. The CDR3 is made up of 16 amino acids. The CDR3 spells CSASPTLTGVAYGYTF. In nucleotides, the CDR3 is TGCAGTGCTAGCCCTACTCTGACAGGGGTGGCCTATGGCTACACCTTC.

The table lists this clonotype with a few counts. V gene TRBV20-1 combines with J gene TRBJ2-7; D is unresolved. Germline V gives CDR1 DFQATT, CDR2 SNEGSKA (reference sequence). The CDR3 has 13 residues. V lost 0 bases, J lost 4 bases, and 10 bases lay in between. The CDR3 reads CSARDYDTYEQYV. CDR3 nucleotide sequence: TGCAGTGCTAGAGATTATGATACGTACGAGCAGTACGTC.

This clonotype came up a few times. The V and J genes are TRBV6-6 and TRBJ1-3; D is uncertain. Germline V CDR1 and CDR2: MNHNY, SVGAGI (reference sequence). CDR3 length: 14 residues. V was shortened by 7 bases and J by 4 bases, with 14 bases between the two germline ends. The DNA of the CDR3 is TGTGCCAGCATCAACCCCCCGGTAGGAAACACCATATATTTT. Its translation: CASINPPVGNTIYF.